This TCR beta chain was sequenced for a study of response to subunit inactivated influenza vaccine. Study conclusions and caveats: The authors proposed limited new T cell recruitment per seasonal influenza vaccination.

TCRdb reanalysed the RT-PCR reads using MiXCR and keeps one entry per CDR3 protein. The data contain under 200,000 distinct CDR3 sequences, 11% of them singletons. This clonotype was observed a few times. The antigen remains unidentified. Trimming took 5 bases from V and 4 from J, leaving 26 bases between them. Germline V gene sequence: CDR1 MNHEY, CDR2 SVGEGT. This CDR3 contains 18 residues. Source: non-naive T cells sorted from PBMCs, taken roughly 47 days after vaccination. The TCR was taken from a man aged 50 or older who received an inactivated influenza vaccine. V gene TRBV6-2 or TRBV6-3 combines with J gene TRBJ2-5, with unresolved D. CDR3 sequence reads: CASSQPYSPGNDGETQYF. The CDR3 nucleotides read TGTGCCAGCAGTCAACCCTATAGCCCAGGAAACGATGGAGAGACCCAGTACTTC.